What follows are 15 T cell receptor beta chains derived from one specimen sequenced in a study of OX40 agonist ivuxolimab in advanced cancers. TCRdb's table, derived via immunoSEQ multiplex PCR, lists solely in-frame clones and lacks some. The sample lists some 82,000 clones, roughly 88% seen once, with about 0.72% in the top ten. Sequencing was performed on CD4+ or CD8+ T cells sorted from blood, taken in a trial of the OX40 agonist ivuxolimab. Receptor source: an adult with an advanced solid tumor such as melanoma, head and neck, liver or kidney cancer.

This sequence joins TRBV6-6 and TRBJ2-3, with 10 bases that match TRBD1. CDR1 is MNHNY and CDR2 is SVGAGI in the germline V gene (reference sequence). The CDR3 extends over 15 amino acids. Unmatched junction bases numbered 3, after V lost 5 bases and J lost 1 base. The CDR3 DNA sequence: TGTGCCAGCAGTACCGGGACAGGGGGCACAGATACGCAGTATTTT. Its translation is CASSTGTGGTDTQYF.

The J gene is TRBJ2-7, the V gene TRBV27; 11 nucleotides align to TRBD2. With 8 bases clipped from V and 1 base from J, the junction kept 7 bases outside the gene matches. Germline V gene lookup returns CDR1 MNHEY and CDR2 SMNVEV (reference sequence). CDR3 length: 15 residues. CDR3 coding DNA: TGTGCCAGCCGAACTTTAGCGGGAGGGTCCTACGAGCAGTACTTC. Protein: CASRTLAGGSYEQYF.

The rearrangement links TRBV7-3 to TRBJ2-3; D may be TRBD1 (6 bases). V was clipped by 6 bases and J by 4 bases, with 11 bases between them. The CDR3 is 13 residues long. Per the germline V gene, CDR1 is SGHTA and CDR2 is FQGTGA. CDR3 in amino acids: CASRFGTPDTQYF. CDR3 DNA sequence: TGTGCCAGCAGATTCGGGACACCAGATACGCAGTATTTT.

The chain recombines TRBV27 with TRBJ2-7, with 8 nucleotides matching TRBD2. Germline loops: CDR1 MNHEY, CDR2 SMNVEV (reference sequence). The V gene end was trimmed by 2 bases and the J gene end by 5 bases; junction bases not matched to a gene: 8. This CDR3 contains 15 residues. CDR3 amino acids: CASSLTGTRSNEQYF. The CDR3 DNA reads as TGTGCCAGCAGTTTAACCGGGACTAGATCAAACGAGCAGTACTTC.

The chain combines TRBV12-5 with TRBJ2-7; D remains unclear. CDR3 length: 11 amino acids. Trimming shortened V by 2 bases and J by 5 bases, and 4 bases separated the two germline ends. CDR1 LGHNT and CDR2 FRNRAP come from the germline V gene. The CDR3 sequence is CASGLLNEQYF. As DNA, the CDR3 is TGTGCTAGTGGTTTGCTGAACGAGCAGTACTTC.

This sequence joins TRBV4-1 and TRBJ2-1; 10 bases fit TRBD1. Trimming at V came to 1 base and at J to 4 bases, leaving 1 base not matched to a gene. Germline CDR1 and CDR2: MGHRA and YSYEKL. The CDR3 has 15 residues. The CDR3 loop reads CASSQAGQGYNEQFF. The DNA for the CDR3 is TGCGCCAGCAGCCAAGCGGGACAGGGGTACAATGAGCAGTTCTTC.

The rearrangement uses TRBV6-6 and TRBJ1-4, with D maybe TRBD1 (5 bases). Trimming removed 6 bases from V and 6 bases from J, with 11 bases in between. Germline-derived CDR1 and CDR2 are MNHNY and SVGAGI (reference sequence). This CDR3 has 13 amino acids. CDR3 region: CASRSGTHEKLFF. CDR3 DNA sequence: TGTGCCAGCAGATCCGGGACCCATGAAAAACTGTTTTTT.

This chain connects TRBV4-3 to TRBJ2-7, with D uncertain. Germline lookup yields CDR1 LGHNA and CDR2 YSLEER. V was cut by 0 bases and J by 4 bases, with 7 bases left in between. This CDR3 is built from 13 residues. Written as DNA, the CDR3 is TGCGCCAGCAGCCAAGAAGTTGATTACGAGCAGTACTTC. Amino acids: CASSQEVDYEQYF.

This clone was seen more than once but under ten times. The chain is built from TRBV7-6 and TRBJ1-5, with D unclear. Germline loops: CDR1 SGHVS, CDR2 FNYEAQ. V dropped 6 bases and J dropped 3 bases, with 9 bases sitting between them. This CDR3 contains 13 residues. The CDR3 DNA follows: TGTGCCAGCAGTCGGCGGCTCAATCAGCCCCAGCATTTT. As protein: CASSRRLNQPQHF.

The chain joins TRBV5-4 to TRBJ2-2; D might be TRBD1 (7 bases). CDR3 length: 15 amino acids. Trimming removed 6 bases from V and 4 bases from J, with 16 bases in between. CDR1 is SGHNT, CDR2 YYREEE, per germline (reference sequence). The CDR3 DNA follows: TGTGCCAGCACCCCCTCAGGGGGGAGCACCGGGGAGCTGTTTTTT. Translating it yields CASTPSGGSTGELFF.

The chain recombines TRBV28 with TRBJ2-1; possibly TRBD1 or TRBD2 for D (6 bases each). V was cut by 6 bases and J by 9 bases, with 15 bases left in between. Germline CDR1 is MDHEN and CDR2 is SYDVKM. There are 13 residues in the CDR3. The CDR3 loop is CASRTGLKAEQFF. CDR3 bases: TGTGCCAGCAGGACAGGACTAAAGGCTGAGCAGTTCTTC.

The CDR3 DNA is TGTGCCAGCAGTTACCTCGACGAGACCGGGGAGCTGTTTTTT. Protein sequence: CASSYLDETGELFF. This sequence joins TRBV6-6 and TRBJ2-2; no reliable D call. Deletions cut 2 bases from V and 5 bases from J, with 9 bases between. The CDR3 has 14 residues. Germline-derived CDR1 and CDR2 are MNHNY and SVGAGI (reference sequence).

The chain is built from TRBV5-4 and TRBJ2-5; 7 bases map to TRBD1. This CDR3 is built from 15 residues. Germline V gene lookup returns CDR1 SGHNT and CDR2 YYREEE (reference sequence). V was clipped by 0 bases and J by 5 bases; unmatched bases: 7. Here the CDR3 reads CASSLGPGGIETQYF. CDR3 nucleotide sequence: TGTGCCAGCAGCTTGGGGCCAGGGGGTATTGAGACCCAGTACTTC. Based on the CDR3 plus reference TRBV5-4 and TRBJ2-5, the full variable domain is ETGVTQSPTHLIKTRGQQVTLRCSSQSGHNTVSWYQQALGQGPQFIFQYYREEENGRGNFPPRFSGLQFPNYSSELNVNALELDDSALYLCASSLGPGGIETQYFGPGTRLLVL.

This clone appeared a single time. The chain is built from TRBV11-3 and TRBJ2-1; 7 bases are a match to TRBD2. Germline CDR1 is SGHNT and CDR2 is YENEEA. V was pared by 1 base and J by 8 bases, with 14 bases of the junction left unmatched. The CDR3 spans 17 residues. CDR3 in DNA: TGTGCCAGCAGCTTAGGCCAGAGTGGAGGGAGGGTCCATGAGCAGTTCTTC. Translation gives CASSLGQSGGRVHEQFF.

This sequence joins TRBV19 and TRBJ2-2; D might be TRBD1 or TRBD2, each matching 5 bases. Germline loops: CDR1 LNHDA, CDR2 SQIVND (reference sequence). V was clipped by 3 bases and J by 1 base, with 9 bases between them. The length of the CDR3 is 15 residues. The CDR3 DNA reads TGTGCCAGTAGTATGGGACGGATGAACACCGGGGAGCTGTTTTTT. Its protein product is CASSMGRMNTGELFF.